This entry lists 8 T cell receptor beta chains sequenced from one sample in a study of siplizumab effects on memory and regulatory T cells. The data were produced by immunoSEQ multiplex PCR, yet TCRdb's version contains in-frame clones alone and is incomplete. The table records roughly 100,000 clones, approximately 94% of them present only once. The specimen was CD4+ T cells sorted from blood. The receptors come from a human donor in good health.

V gene TRBV7-2 combines with J gene TRBJ1-2; D might be TRBD1 (5 bases). The germline CDR1 and CDR2 sequences are SGHTA and FQGNSA. CDR3 length: 17 amino acids. Trimming cost V 5 bases and J 0 bases, with 19 bases left between them. The CDR3 reads CASSLREAGIANYGYTF. The CDR3 DNA sequence: TGTGCCAGCAGCCTCCGGGAGGCAGGGATTGCTAACTATGGCTACACCTTC.

The gene calls are TRBV5-1 and TRBJ1-2; no reliable D call. The germline V and J ends were trimmed by 5 bases and 8 bases, with 16 bases remaining between them. Per germline, CDR1 SGHRS and CDR2 YFSETQ. This CDR3 is 13 amino acids long. In DNA form, the CDR3 reads TGCGCCAGCAGTTCGGACGGTCTTGGAGGCTACACCTTC. This codes for CASSSDGLGGYTF.

The chain is built from TRBV4-3 and TRBJ1-5; tentatively, D is TRBD1 (6 bases). Trimming cost V 5 bases and J 5 bases, with 13 bases left between them. The CDR3 has 14 amino acids. The germline CDR1 and CDR2 sequences are LGHNA and YSLEER. The CDR3 loop is CASSGGPGDQPQHF. Here the CDR3 DNA reads TGCGCCAGCAGCGGCGGCCCAGGGGATCAGCCCCAGCATTTT.

V gene TRBV25-1 combines with J gene TRBJ1-2; D remains unclear. Trimming took off 3 bases at V and 8 bases at J, with 7 bases between the two ends. CDR1 is MGHDK, CDR2 SYGVNS, per germline. The CDR3 contains 11 residues. DNA for the CDR3: TGTGCCAGCAGTGATTCATGGGGCTACACCTTC. This gives the protein CASSDSWGYTF.

V and J are TRBV6-5 and TRBJ1-4, with 11 bases matching TRBD1. Germline lookup yields CDR1 MNHEY and CDR2 SVGAGI. The CDR3 is made up of 14 amino acids. V gave up 7 bases and J gave up 7 bases; unmatched junction bases: 5. Here the CDR3 reads CASTWTGGGEKLFF. CDR3 DNA sequence: TGTGCCAGCACCTGGACAGGGGGCGGTGAAAAACTGTTTTTT.

J is TRBJ1-1 and V is TRBV7-9; no clear D. Germline V gene sequence: CDR1 SEHNR, CDR2 FQNEAQ (reference sequence). The CDR3 has 14 residues. The CDR3, as DNA: TGTGCAAACAGCTTGTGGGATGTTCAGTCGGCAGCTTTCTTT. It yields the protein CANSLWDVQSAAFF.

CDR3 nucleotides: TGCGCCAGCAGCCCGGGCAGGGGTACAGATACGCAGTATTTT. Translating it yields CASSPGRGTDTQYF. The chain links TRBV5-1 to TRBJ2-3; D perhaps matches TRBD1 (6 bases). The V end lost 4 bases, the J end lost 3 bases, and 12 bases lay between the germline ends. The CDR3 consists of 14 residues. Germline CDR1 SGHRS, CDR2 YFSETQ.

The chain employs TRBV11-2 and TRBJ2-7; a possible D gene is TRBD2 (6 bases). V shed 4 bases and J shed 2 bases, with 15 bases lying between them. Germline V lookup: CDR1 SGHAT, CDR2 FQNNGV. The CDR3 is made up of 15 amino acids. This chain's CDR3 is CASSYPMGGAYEQYF. The CDR3 nucleotides are TGTGCCAGCAGCTACCCGATGGGAGGCGCCTACGAGCAGTACTTC. The full variable domain, with the rest looked up from reference TRBV11-2 and TRBJ2-7, is EAGVAQSPRYKIIEKRQSVAFWCNPISGHATLYWYQQILGQGPKLLIQFQNNGVVDDSQLPKDRFSAERLKGVDSTLKIQPAKLEDSAVYLCASSYPMGGAYEQYFGPGTRLTVT.